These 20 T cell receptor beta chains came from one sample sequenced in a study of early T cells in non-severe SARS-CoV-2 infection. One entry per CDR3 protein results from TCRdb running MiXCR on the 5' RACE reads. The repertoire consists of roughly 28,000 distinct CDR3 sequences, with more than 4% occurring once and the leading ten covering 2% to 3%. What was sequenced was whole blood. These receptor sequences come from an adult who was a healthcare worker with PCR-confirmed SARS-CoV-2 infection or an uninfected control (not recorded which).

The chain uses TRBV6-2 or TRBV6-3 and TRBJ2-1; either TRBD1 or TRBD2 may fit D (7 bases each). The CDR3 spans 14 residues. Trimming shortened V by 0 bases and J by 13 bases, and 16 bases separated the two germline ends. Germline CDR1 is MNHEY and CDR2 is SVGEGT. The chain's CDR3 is CASSYSGGGQTQFF. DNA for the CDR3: TGTGCCAGCAGTTACTCCGGCGGGGGACAGACTCAGTTCTTC.

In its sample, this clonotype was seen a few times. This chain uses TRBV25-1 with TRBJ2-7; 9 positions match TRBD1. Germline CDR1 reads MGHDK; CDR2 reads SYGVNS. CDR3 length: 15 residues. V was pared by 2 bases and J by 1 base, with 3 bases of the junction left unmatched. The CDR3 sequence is CASSEPGTGSYEQYF. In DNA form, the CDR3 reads TGTGCCAGCAGTGAACCCGGGACAGGGTCCTACGAGCAGTACTTC.

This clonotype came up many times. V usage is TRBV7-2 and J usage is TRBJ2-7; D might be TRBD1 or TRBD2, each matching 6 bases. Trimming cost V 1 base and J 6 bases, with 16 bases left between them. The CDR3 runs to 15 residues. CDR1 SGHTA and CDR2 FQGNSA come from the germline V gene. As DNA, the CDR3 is TGTGCCAGCAGCTTAGGTGGGGGGCGATCGGTCGAGCAGTACTTC. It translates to CASSLGGGRSVEQYF.

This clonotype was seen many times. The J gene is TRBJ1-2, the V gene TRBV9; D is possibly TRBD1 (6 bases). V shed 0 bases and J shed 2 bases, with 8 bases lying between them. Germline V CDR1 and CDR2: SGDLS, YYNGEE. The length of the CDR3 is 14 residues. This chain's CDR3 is CASSVVGTNYGYTF. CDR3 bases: TGTGCCAGCAGCGTAGTAGGGACAAACTATGGCTACACCTTC.

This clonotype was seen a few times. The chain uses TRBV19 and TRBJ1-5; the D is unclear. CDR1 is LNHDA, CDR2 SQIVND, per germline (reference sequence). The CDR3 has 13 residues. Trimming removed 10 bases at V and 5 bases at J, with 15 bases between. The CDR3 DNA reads TGTGCCACCCACTGGGGAGGATATCAGCCCCAGCATTTT. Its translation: CATHWGGYQPQHF.

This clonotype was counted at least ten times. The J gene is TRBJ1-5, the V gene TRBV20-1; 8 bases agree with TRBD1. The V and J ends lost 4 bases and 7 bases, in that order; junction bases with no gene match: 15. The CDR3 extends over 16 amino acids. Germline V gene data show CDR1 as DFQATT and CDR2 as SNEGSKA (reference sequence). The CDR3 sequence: CSAISGGAGSRQPQHF. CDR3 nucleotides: TGCAGTGCTATCTCAGGGGGCGCCGGCTCGCGGCAGCCCCAGCATTTT.

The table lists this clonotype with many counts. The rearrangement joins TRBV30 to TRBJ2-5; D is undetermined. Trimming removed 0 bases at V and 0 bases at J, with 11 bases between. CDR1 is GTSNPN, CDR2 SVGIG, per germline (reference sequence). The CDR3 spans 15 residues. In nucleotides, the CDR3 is TGTGCCTGGAGTGTACCTCGACCGTACCAAGAGACCCAGTACTTC. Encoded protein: CAWSVPRPYQETQYF.

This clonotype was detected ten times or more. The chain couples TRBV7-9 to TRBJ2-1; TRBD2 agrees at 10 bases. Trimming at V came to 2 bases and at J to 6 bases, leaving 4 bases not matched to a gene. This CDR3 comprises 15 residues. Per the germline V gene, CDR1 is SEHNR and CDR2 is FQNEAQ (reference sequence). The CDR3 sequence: CASSLLAGGSNEQFF. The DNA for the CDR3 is TGTGCCAGCAGCTTATTAGCGGGAGGTTCCAATGAGCAGTTCTTC.

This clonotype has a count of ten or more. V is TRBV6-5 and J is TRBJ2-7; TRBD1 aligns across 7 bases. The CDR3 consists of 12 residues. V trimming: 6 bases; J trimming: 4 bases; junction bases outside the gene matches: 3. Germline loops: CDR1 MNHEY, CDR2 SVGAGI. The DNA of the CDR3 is TGTGCCAGCAGAGGCAGGGGGTACGAGCAGTACTTC. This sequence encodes CASRGRGYEQYF.

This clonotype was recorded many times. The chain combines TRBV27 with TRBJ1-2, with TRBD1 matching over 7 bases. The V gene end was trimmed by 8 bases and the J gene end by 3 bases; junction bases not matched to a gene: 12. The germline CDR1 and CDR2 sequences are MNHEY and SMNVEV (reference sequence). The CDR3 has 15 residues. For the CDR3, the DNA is TGTGCCAGCCGCTTAGCCGGGACAGATTACTATGGCTACACCTTC. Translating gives CASRLAGTDYYGYTF.

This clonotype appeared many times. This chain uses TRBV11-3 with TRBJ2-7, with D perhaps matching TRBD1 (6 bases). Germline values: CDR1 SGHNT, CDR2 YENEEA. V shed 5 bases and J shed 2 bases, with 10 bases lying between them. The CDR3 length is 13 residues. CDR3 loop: CASSEGVTYEQYF. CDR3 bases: TGTGCCAGCAGCGAGGGGGTAACCTACGAGCAGTACTTC.

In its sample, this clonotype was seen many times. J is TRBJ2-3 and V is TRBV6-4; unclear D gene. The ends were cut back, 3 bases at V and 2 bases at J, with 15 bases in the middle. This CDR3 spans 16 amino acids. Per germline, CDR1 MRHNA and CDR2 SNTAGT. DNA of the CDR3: TGTGCCAGCAGTGAAATGGCGGACCGATCCACAGATACGCAGTATTTT. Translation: CASSEMADRSTDTQYF.

This chain's CDR3 is CASSLLAAEQYF. DNA for the CDR3: TGTGCCAGCAGCCTCCTTGCCGCCGAGCAGTACTTC. V gene TRBV14 combines with J gene TRBJ2-7; D remains unclear. The germline V and J ends were trimmed by 4 bases and 6 bases, with 10 bases remaining between them. The CDR3 extends over 12 amino acids. CDR1 and CDR2 from the germline V gene are SGHDN and FVKESK.

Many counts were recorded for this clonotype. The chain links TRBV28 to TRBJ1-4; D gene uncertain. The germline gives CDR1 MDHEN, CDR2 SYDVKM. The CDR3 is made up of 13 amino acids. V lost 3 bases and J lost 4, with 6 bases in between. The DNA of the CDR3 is TGTGCCAGCAGTTTGGTCCTTAATGAAAAACTGTTTTTT. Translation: CASSLVLNEKLFF.

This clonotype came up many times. CDR3 residues: CASSLGSRVHEQYF. CDR3 nucleotides: TGTGCCAGCAGCTTGGGGTCCAGGGTCCACGAGCAGTACTTC. V is TRBV5-6 and J is TRBJ2-7; tentatively, D is TRBD1 (5 bases). The CDR3 loop spans 14 amino acids. Trimming cost V 0 bases and J 5 bases, with 12 bases left between them. Per the germline V gene, CDR1 is SGHDT and CDR2 is YYEEEE.

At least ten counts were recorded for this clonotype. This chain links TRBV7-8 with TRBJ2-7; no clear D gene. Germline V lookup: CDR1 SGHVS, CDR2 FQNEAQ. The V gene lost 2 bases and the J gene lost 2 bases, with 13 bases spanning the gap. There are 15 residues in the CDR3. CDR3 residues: CASSLRATKTYEQYF. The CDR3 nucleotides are TGTGCCAGCAGCTTAAGAGCTACCAAAACCTACGAGCAGTACTTC.

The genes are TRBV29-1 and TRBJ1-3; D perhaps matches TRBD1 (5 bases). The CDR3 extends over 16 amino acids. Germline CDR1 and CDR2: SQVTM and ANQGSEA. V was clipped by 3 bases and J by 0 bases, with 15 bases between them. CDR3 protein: CSVEGRDTYSGNTIYF. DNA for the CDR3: TGCAGCGTTGAGGGGCGAGACACGTACTCTGGAAACACCATATATTTT.

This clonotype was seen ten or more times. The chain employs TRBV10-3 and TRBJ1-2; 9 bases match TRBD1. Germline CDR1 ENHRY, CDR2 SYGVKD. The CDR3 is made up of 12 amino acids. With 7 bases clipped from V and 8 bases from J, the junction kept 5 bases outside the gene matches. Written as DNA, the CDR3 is TGTGCCATCACCCGGACAGGGGAAGGCTACACCTTC. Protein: CAITRTGEGYTF.

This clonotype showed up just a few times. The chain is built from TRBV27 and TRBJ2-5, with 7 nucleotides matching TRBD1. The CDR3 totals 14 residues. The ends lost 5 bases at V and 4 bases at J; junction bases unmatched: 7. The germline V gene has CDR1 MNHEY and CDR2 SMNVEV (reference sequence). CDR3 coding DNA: TGTGCCAGCAGTCACTTACAGGGGTCAGAGACCCAGTACTTC. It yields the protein CASSHLQGSETQYF.

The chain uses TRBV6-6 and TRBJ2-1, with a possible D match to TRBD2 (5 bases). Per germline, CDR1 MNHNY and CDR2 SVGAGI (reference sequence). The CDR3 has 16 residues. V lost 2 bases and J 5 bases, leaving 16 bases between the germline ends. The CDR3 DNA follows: TGTGCCAGCAGTTACCCAGACCTACTAGGGAACAATGAGCAGTTCTTC. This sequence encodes CASSYPDLLGNNEQFF.